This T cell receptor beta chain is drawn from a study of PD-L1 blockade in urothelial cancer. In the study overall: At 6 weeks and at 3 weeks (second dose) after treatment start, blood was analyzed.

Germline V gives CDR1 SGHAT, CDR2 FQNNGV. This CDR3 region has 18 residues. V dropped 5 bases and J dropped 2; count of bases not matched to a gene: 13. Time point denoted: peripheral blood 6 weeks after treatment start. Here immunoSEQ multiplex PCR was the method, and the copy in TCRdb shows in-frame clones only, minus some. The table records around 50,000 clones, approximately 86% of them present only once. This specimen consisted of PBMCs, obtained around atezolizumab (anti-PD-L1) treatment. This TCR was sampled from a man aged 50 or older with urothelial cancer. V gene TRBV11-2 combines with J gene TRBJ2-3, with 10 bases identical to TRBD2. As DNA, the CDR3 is TGTGCCAGCAGCCCTGGGACTAGCGCGATCCCTTCCACAGATACGCAGTATTTT. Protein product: CASSPGTSAIPSTDTQYF.